The subject of this entry is one TCR beta chain. cDNA came from about 0.5 to 1 ug RNA primed by random hexamers. The authors amplified TCR beta CDR3 across 54 Vbeta and 13 Jbeta using immunoSEQ multiplex PCR. One entry per CDR3 protein results from TCRdb running MiXCR on the immunoSEQ multiplex PCR reads. In the table there are about 110,000 distinct CDR3 sequences, 90% to 98% of which are singletons. The source of the sample is a study of CD8 T cells in Susac syndrome. TCR beta sequences were obtained from blood CD8+ and CD4+ T cells. Healthy donors served as the controls. They were matched for age and sex. Negative isolation yielded the CD8+ and CD4+ T cells, while FACS enriched the TEMRA cells. The CDR3 length is 17 residues. V lost 3 bases, J lost 1 base, and 3 bases stayed unmatched. CDR1 MGHRA and CDR2 YSYEKL come from the germline V gene.

This TCR was recovered from a human donor in good health. The V gene is TRBV4-1, the J gene TRBJ2-4; 13 bases map to TRBD2. The sample consisted of CD4+ T cells from PBMCs. The CDR3 DNA follows: TGCGCCAGCAGCCAGGAGACTAGCGGGAGGGCCAAAAACATTCAGTACTTC. Translating it yields CASSQETSGRAKNIQYF.